This TCR beta chain is from a study of graft-versus-host responses after intestinal transplantation. As for the study in general: Recipients were all induced with anti-thymocyte globulin, then given tacrolimus and steroids for about three years.

Germline values: CDR1 ENHRY, CDR2 SYGVKD. The V and J ends lost 2 bases and 13 bases respectively, with 9 bases between them. This CDR3 region has 12 residues. Intraepithelial and lamina propria lymphocytes were released after the graft tissue was processed. The assay was immunoSEQ multiplex PCR, and TCRdb's table has in-frame clones only and misses some. The sample shows roughly 15,000 clones, under 85% of them seen only once. The sample was ileum tissue, taken roughly 450 days after intestinal transplant. The J gene is TRBJ2-6, the V gene TRBV10-3; TRBD2 might be the D (5 bases). The receptor comes from a human patient who received an intestinal transplant, so some T cells may come from the graft donor. The CDR3 region is CAISEKSGVLTF. CDR3 nucleotide sequence: TGTGCCATCAGTGAGAAGTCGGGGGTCCTGACTTTC.